Presented here are 25 T cell receptor beta chains from one specimen sequenced in a study of post-analysis software for immune sequencing data. The TCR beta cDNA libraries contained unique molecular identifiers. TCRdb ran MiXCR on the PCR reads and lists one entry per CDR3 protein. The sample contains hundreds of thousands of distinct CDR3 sequences, roughly 45% of which appear only once. Study results and limitations: Patients used several TRBV segments, including TRBV5-6, TRBV5-1 and TRBV20-1, more often than controls.

The antigens of these receptors remain unknown. Sequencing was done on a sample of blood. The receptors come from a girl between 5 and 17 years old with multiple sclerosis.

V usage is TRBV5-1 and J usage is TRBJ2-2; D is unclear. The CDR3 spans 14 residues. Looked up from germline, CDR1 is SGHRS and CDR2 is YFSETQ. V gave up 4 bases and J gave up 1 base, with 8 bases separating them. The CDR3 region has the DNA TGCGCCAGCAGCCTACAGCGGAACACCGGGGAGCTGTTTTTT. Translation gives CASSLQRNTGELFF.

This clonotype was observed a few times. V usage is TRBV5-6 and J usage is TRBJ2-7; D is possibly TRBD1 (5 bases). Trimming stripped 4 bases from V and 6 bases from J, with 23 bases between. Germline CDR1 SGHDT, CDR2 YYEEEE. This CDR3 is 16 amino acids long. The CDR3 nucleotides are TGTGCCAGCAGCATTGCCCGGACATTCCTGCTTGCCGAGCAGTACTTC. It yields the protein CASSIARTFLLAEQYF.

The rearrangement joins TRBV10-3 to TRBJ2-5, with 7 bases that match TRBD2. Germline assignment: CDR1 ENHRY and CDR2 SYGVKD. V shed 4 bases and J 11 bases; nucleotides not matched to a gene: 19. The CDR3 is 16 amino acids. CDR3 nucleotides: TGTGCCATCAGTGGATCCCCTAGCGGACTCTCCAATGAGCAGTACTTC. It translates to CAISGSPSGLSNEQYF.

V and J are TRBV4-1 and TRBJ1-1, with a tentative D call TRBD1 (6 bases). V gave up 6 bases and J gave up 11 bases, with 16 bases separating them. Germline CDR1 reads MGHRA; CDR2 reads YSYEKL. This CDR3 has 12 residues. The CDR3 region has the DNA TGCGCCAGCAGGCTTCCAGGGAGGGGGGCTTTCTTT. This gives the protein CASRLPGRGAFF.

A few counts support this clonotype. The rearrangement links TRBV20-1 to TRBJ1-1; D remains unclear. The CDR3 loop spans 13 amino acids. V gave up 7 bases and J gave up 1 base, with 13 bases separating them. CDR1 is DFQATT and CDR2 is SNEGSKA in the germline V gene (reference sequence). The CDR3 DNA is TGCAGTGTTAGGAAGCAAACGAACACTGAAGCTTTCTTT. Translating gives CSVRKQTNTEAFF.

The sample holds many counts of this clonotype. The genes are TRBV29-1 and TRBJ2-5, with 7 bases lining up with TRBD1. This CDR3 region has 12 residues. Germline trimming cut 4 bases from V and 5 bases from J; bases unmatched to any gene: 4. Germline CDR1 is SQVTM and CDR2 is ANQGSEA. CDR3 in amino acids: CSVAQGEETQYF. CDR3 bases: TGCAGCGTTGCCCAGGGGGAGGAGACCCAGTACTTC.

There are a few counts of this clonotype. This rearrangement joins TRBV5-5 to TRBJ1-1; D not resolved. Germline CDR1 and CDR2: SGHKS and YYEKEE (reference sequence). The CDR3 loop spans 13 amino acids. V was shortened by 0 bases and J by 1 base, with 4 bases between the two germline ends. The CDR3 DNA is TGTGCCAGCAGCTTGGACTGGAACACTGAAGCTTTCTTT. It is translated as CASSLDWNTEAFF. Looking up the rest from reference TRBV5-5 and TRBJ1-1 gives the full variable domain: DAGVTQSPTHLIKTRGQQVTLRCSPISGHKSVSWYQQVLGQGPQFIFQYYEKEERGRGNFPDRFSARQFPNYSSELNVNALLLGDSALYLCASSLDWNTEAFFGQGTRLTVV.

V and J are TRBV4-2 and TRBJ2-3; TRBD2 matches 8 bases. Germline values: CDR1 LGHNA, CDR2 YNFKEQ. This CDR3 region has 17 residues. Trimming cost V 3 bases and J 4 bases; bases outside gene matches: 12. In DNA, the CDR3 is TGTGCCAGCAGCCAGGATCCCGGGACTAGTTTCGCAGATACGCAGTATTTT. Its protein is CASSQDPGTSFADTQYF.

This clonotype has more than one count but fewer than ten. The chain is built from TRBV20-1 and TRBJ2-7, with D tentatively TRBD2 (5 bases). Germline V gene data show CDR1 as DFQATT and CDR2 as SNEGSKA (reference sequence). This CDR3 is 13 amino acids long. The V end lost 3 bases, the J end lost 7 bases, and 16 bases lay between the germline ends. Here the CDR3 reads CSASPSGLKEQYF. DNA for the CDR3: TGCAGTGCTAGCCCCAGCGGTCTTAAGGAGCAGTACTTC.

This clonotype was found a few times. The CDR3 region has the DNA TGTGCCATCAGTCTGGGGGGCAATGAGCAGTACTTC. It translates to CAISLGGNEQYF. The chain uses TRBV10-3 and TRBJ2-7; possibly TRBD1 or TRBD2 for D (6 bases each). Germline lookup yields CDR1 ENHRY and CDR2 SYGVKD. Trimming removed 5 bases at V and 7 bases at J, with 12 bases between. There are 12 residues in the CDR3.

The rearrangement links TRBV7-2 to TRBJ2-5; either TRBD1 or TRBD2 may supply D (6 bases each). Germline lookup yields CDR1 SGHTA and CDR2 FQGNSA. The CDR3 contains 16 residues. V was shortened by 4 bases and J by 4 bases, with 19 bases between the two germline ends. The CDR3 sequence is CASSWGRLAIGETQYF. The CDR3 DNA sequence: TGTGCCAGCAGCTGGGGGCGGCTAGCGATAGGAGAGACCCAGTACTTC.

The V and J genes are TRBV29-1 and TRBJ1-2; 9 nucleotides agree with TRBD1. The ends lost 7 bases at V and 8 bases at J; junction bases unmatched: 11. The CDR3 covers 13 residues. Germline CDR1 and CDR2: SQVTM and ANQGSEA. CDR3 sequence reads: CSALGQGGGGYTF. CDR3 bases: TGCAGCGCTCTGGGACAGGGAGGAGGAGGCTACACCTTC.

Details on this clonotype: The junction and the germline gene differ at one end; a read error may be behind it. The chain recombines TRBV10-3 with TRBJ2-7; 14 bases map to TRBD2. The CDR3 totals 17 residues. From germline, CDR1 is ENHRY and CDR2 SYGVKD. The CDR3 spells CAISDGTSGRMGHEQYF. For the CDR3, the DNA is TGCGCCATCAGTGATGGGACTAGCGGGAGAATGGGTCACGAGCAGTACTTC.

The chain uses TRBV20-1 and TRBJ1-1; 8 positions match TRBD1. The germline gives CDR1 DFQATT, CDR2 SNEGSKA (reference sequence). J gave up 1 base and V 5 bases, and 6 bases lay outside the gene matches. The CDR3 totals 14 residues. The CDR3 sequence: CSAFSGGGNTEAFF. DNA of the CDR3: TGCAGTGCTTTCTCAGGGGGCGGGAACACTGAAGCTTTCTTT.

The V call is TRBV11-2, the J call TRBJ2-7, with a possible D match to TRBD2 (6 bases). V was pared by 5 bases and J by 0 bases, with 17 bases between. CDR1 and CDR2 from the germline V gene are SGHAT and FQNNGV. This CDR3 region has 16 residues. In nucleotides, the CDR3 is TGTGCCAGCAGCACGCCGGGACGGGAGCTCTCCTACGAGCAGTACTTC. Translation: CASSTPGRELSYEQYF. Drawing the rest from reference TRBV11-2 and TRBJ2-7, the complete variable domain is EAGVAQSPRYKIIEKRQSVAFWCNPISGHATLYWYQQILGQGPKLLIQFQNNGVVDDSQLPKDRFSAERLKGVDSTLKIQPAKLEDSAVYLCASSTPGRELSYEQYFGPGTRLTVT.

The V and J genes are TRBV5-1 and TRBJ2-1; TRBD2 agrees at 9 bases. Germline V lookup: CDR1 SGHRS, CDR2 YFSETQ. The CDR3 is 16 amino acids. J gave up 8 bases and V 0 bases, and 9 bases lay outside the gene matches. The chain's CDR3 is CASSLAWASGVHEQFF. The DNA for the CDR3 is TGCGCCAGCAGCTTGGCGTGGGCTAGCGGGGTCCATGAGCAGTTCTTC.

The rearrangement joins TRBV5-1 to TRBJ1-1; D remains unclear. This CDR3 comprises 13 residues. Per germline, CDR1 SGHRS and CDR2 YFSETQ. V was clipped by 0 bases and J by 5 bases, with 8 bases between them. The CDR3 bases are TGCGCCAGCAGCTTGGGGGAGAGAACTGAAGCTTTCTTT. Encoded protein: CASSLGERTEAFF. The full variable domain, its missing parts supplied by reference TRBV5-1 and TRBJ1-1, is KAGVTQTPRYLIKTRGQQVTLSCSPISGHRSVSWYQQTPGQGLQFLFEYFSETQRNKGNFPGRFSGRQFSNSRSEMNVSTLELGDSALYLCASSLGERTEAFFGQGTRLTVV.

This sequence joins TRBV5-1 and TRBJ1-1, with a tentative D call TRBD1 (6 bases). Trimming stripped 1 base from V and 4 bases from J, with 14 bases between. The CDR3 consists of 15 residues. CDR1 is SGHRS and CDR2 is YFSETQ in the germline V gene. The CDR3 protein is CASSLHNDRFTEAFF. The CDR3 DNA follows: TGCGCCAGCAGCTTGCACAATGACAGGTTCACTGAAGCTTTCTTT.

The chain combines TRBV29-1 with TRBJ1-2, with a tentative D call TRBD1 (6 bases). Germline V gene sequence: CDR1 SQVTM, CDR2 ANQGSEA. The CDR3 covers 15 residues. V lost 4 bases and J lost 6, with 21 bases in between. The CDR3 reads CSVGLLRTDLNGYTF. CDR3 nucleotide sequence: TGCAGCGTTGGCCTACTCCGGACAGACCTAAATGGCTACACCTTC. Full variable domain (remainder filled in from reference TRBV29-1 and TRBJ1-2): SAVISQKPSRDICQRGTSLTIQCQVDSQVTMMFWYRQQPGQSLTLIATANQGSEATYESGFVIDKFPISRPNLTFSTLTVSNMSPEDSSIYLCSVGLLRTDLNGYTFGSGTRLTVV.

This clonotype has just a few counts. This rearrangement joins TRBV5-6 to TRBJ2-5; no definite D call. The DNA end lines up better with TRBJ2-7; the J call may be wrong. The CDR3 consists of 12 residues. In germline, CDR1 is SGHDT, CDR2 YYEEEE. The CDR3 protein is CASSLTWDEQYF. In DNA, the CDR3 is TGTGCCAGCAGCTTGACGTGGGACGAGCAGTACTTC.

The sample holds a few counts of this clonotype. The chain employs TRBV4-1 and TRBJ2-4; D unresolved. The end of the DNA fits TRBJ2-7 better, so the J call may be wrong. The germline CDR1 and CDR2 sequences are MGHRA and YSYEKL. The CDR3 consists of 11 residues. The CDR3 region is CASSSSSEQYF. The CDR3 bases are TGCGCCAGCAGCTCATCATCCGAGCAGTACTTC.

The table lists this clonotype with a few counts. The CDR3 protein is CASGRGESSYEQYF. The CDR3, as DNA: TGTGCCAGCGGGCGGGGAGAAAGCTCCTACGAGCAGTACTTC. The chain combines TRBV7-9 with TRBJ2-7, with D possibly matching TRBD2 (6 bases). CDR1 is SEHNR, CDR2 FQNEAQ, per germline (reference sequence). This CDR3 is built from 14 residues. V was clipped by 8 bases and J by 0 bases, with 14 bases between them. Looking up the rest from reference TRBV7-9 and TRBJ2-7 gives the full variable domain: DTGVSQNPRHKITKRGQNVTFRCDPISEHNRLYWYRQTLGQGPEFLTYFQNEAQLEKSRLLSDRFSAERPKGSFSTLEIQRTEQGDSAMYLCASGRGESSYEQYFGPGTRLTVT.

This clonotype was seen more than once but under ten times. The rearrangement joins TRBV7-9 to TRBJ2-3; D is tentatively TRBD1 or TRBD2 (5 bases each). V dropped 4 bases and J dropped 3 bases, with 8 bases sitting between them. The length of the CDR3 is 13 residues. From germline, CDR1 is SEHNR and CDR2 FQNEAQ (reference sequence). The chain's CDR3 is CASSWDQTDTQYF. Written as DNA, the CDR3 is TGTGCCAGCAGCTGGGACCAAACAGATACGCAGTATTTT.

The V and J genes are TRBV4-2 and TRBJ2-3; possible D gene TRBD2, 5 bases. Germline loops: CDR1 LGHNA, CDR2 YNFKEQ. The CDR3 has 17 residues. Trimming removed 0 bases from V and 1 base from J, with 14 bases in between. The CDR3 reads CASSQDYPEVGTDTQYF. The DNA of the CDR3 is TGTGCCAGCAGCCAAGATTACCCGGAGGTGGGCACAGATACGCAGTATTTT.

This clonotype was seen only a few times. V is TRBV4-1 and J is TRBJ2-7; 9 bases fit TRBD1. Per germline, CDR1 MGHRA and CDR2 YSYEKL. This CDR3 comprises 12 residues. V lost 4 bases to trimming and J lost 7 bases; unmatched junction nucleotides: 2. CDR3 region: CASSRTGEEQYF. CDR3 bases: TGCGCCAGCAGCCGGACAGGGGAAGAGCAGTACTTC.